This T cell receptor beta chain was sequenced during a study of T cells in Graves' hyperthyroidism and ophthalmopathy. This CDR3 region has 19 residues. The V gene's germline CDR1 is KGHDR and CDR2 SFDVKD. V gave up 4 bases and J gave up 1 base; unmatched junction bases: 12. Every diagnosis used clinical symptoms, serum thyroxine and TRAb, thyroid ultrasound and orbital computed tomography. The PBMCs studied were ones that came from roughly 9.1 ml fresh peripheral blood. Findings of the study overall: Appearing also in blood were most of the thyroid clonotypes expanded above 0.001.

Remarks on this clonotype: Antigen specificity is unknown.

Amplification yielded TCR beta CDR3 regions, with RNA transcripts as the source. HTBI primers were used for first-round RT-PCR of the TCR CDR3. A single record per CDR3 protein comes from TCRdb applying MiXCR to the multiplex PCR reads. This sample has over 250,000 distinct CDR3 sequences; less than 30% occur once, and the top ten carry approximately 25%. The receptor's source is a man aged 40-49 years with Graves' hyperthyroidism that later progressed to Graves' ophthalmopathy. The sample was blood. The gene calls are TRBV24-1 and TRBJ1-4, with 9 positions matching TRBD1. The CDR3 bases are TGTGCCACCAGTGACGCCTCCGGGACAGGGCCTCAAACTAATGAAAAACTGTTTTTT. It translates to CATSDASGTGPQTNEKLFF.